A selection of T cell receptor beta chains follows, all from one sample in a study of T cell responses to AZD1222 COVID-19 vaccine. Repertoires were generated with immunoSEQ multiplex PCR, while TCRdb's copy carries only in-frame clones and drops some. The table includes roughly 100,000 clones, roughly nine tenths detected once. This material consisted of peripheral blood, taken on day 0 of AZD1222 vaccination. These receptors were collected from an adult in good health. Both conserved end residues are part of each CDR3. Each record gives: clone size, V gene, D gene, CDR3 length, J gene, CDR3 protein, CDR3 DNA. A D gene is named only where the DNA matches it firmly. Clone size is shown for a subset of rows, as once, few, many or a class of expanded clone.

clone_size: once; v_call: TRBV12-3/TRBV12-4; d_call: NA; cdr3_length: 13; j_call: TRBJ1-1; cdr3_aa: CASSLAVNTEAFF; cdr3_nt: TGTGCCAGCAGTTTGGCAGTAAACACTGAAGCTTTCTTT
clone_size: NA; v_call: TRBV10-3; d_call: TRBD2; cdr3_length: 14; j_call: TRBJ2-5; cdr3_aa: CAISEHGREETQYF; cdr3_nt: TGTGCCATCAGTGAGCATGGGCGGGAGGAGACCCAGTACTTC
clone_size: NA; v_call: TRBV6-2/TRBV6-3; d_call: NA; cdr3_length: 14; j_call: TRBJ1-1; cdr3_aa: CASSYFRGGSEAFF; cdr3_nt: TGTGCCAGCAGTTACTTCAGGGGTGGCTCTGAAGCTTTCTTT
clone_size: NA; v_call: TRBV25-1; d_call: NA; cdr3_length: 14; j_call: TRBJ1-2; cdr3_aa: CASSEFGSSRGYTF; cdr3_nt: TGTGCCAGCAGTGAATTCGGGTCAAGTCGCGGCTACACCTTC
clone_size: once; v_call: TRBV12-3/TRBV12-4; d_call: NA; cdr3_length: 13; j_call: TRBJ1-2; cdr3_aa: CASTRDYTHGYTF; cdr3_nt: TGTGCCAGCACCCGGGACTACACACATGGCTACACCTTC
clone_size: NA; v_call: TRBV9; d_call: TRBD2; cdr3_length: 16; j_call: TRBJ2-3; cdr3_aa: CASSVSPSGSTDTQYF; cdr3_nt: TGTGCCAGCAGCGTAAGTCCTAGCGGAAGCACAGATACGCAGTATTTT
clone_size: NA; v_call: TRBV11-2; d_call: NA; cdr3_length: 13; j_call: TRBJ2-5; cdr3_aa: CASRGGSEETQYF; cdr3_nt: TGTGCCAGCAGAGGTGGGTCCGAAGAGACCCAGTACTTC
clone_size: NA; v_call: TRBV7-2; d_call: TRBD2; cdr3_length: 19; j_call: TRBJ2-3; cdr3_aa: CASSLPRTSGGSSTDTQYF; cdr3_nt: TGTGCCAGCAGCTTACCCCGGACTAGCGGGGGGTCTAGCACAGATACGCAGTATTTT
clone_size: NA; v_call: TRBV7-9; d_call: NA; cdr3_length: 14; j_call: TRBJ2-7; cdr3_aa: CASSPRDMRYEQYF; cdr3_nt: TGTGCCAGCAGCCCCCGGGACATGCGCTACGAGCAGTACTTC
clone_size: NA; v_call: TRBV28; d_call: TRBD1; cdr3_length: 18; j_call: TRBJ1-3; cdr3_aa: CASSDWTGGLMGGNTIYF; cdr3_nt: TGTGCCAGCAGTGACTGGACAGGGGGCTTGATGGGTGGAAACACCATATATTTT
clone_size: NA; v_call: TRBV29-1; d_call: NA; cdr3_length: 14; j_call: TRBJ1-1; cdr3_aa: CSVEDQVAGPEAFF; cdr3_nt: TGCAGCGTTGAAGATCAGGTGGCAGGCCCAGAAGCTTTCTTT
clone_size: once; v_call: TRBV30; d_call: NA; cdr3_length: 9; j_call: TRBJ1-6; cdr3_aa: CAWGAPLHF; cdr3_nt: TGTGCCTGGGGCGCACCCCTCCACTTT
clone_size: NA; v_call: TRBV5-6; d_call: TRBD2; cdr3_length: 13; j_call: TRBJ2-3; cdr3_aa: CASSIAGEDTQYF; cdr3_nt: TGTGCCAGCAGCATAGCGGGAGAAGATACGCAGTATTTT
clone_size: NA; v_call: TRBV5-6; d_call: TRBD2; cdr3_length: 14; j_call: TRBJ2-7; cdr3_aa: CASSPGGRPREQYF; cdr3_nt: TGTGCCAGCAGCCCGGGGGGGCGGCCCCGGGAGCAGTACTTC
clone_size: NA; v_call: TRBV7-3; d_call: TRBD1; cdr3_length: 15; j_call: TRBJ1-1; cdr3_aa: CASSEGQGGNTEAFF; cdr3_nt: TGTGCCAGCAGCGAAGGACAGGGGGGGAACACTGAAGCTTTCTTT
clone_size: NA; v_call: TRBV7-2; d_call: TRBD2; cdr3_length: 14; j_call: TRBJ2-3; cdr3_aa: CASSLRGGTDTQYF; cdr3_nt: TGTGCCAGCAGCCTTCGGGGGGGCACAGATACGCAGTATTTT
clone_size: once; v_call: TRBV27; d_call: NA; cdr3_length: 17; j_call: TRBJ2-1; cdr3_aa: CASSLRAVGSSYNEQFF; cdr3_nt: TGTGCCAGCAGTTTAAGGGCCGTGGGGAGCTCCTACAATGAGCAGTTCTTC
clone_size: NA; v_call: TRBV24-1; d_call: NA; cdr3_length: 12; j_call: TRBJ2-1; cdr3_aa: CATSEGTVEQFF; cdr3_nt: TGTGCCACCAGTGAAGGGACGGTTGAGCAGTTCTTC
clone_size: NA; v_call: TRBV6-5; d_call: TRBD2; cdr3_length: 14; j_call: TRBJ2-1; cdr3_aa: CASSQSGRDNEQFF; cdr3_nt: TGTGCCAGCAGCCAAAGCGGGAGGGACAATGAGCAGTTCTTC
clone_size: few; v_call: TRBV6-5; d_call: TRBD1; cdr3_length: 15; j_call: TRBJ1-2; cdr3_aa: CASIFLTGGNYGYTF; cdr3_nt: TGTGCCAGCATCTTCTTGACAGGGGGTAACTATGGCTACACCTTC
clone_size: NA; v_call: TRBV4-3; d_call: NA; cdr3_length: 14; j_call: TRBJ1-5; cdr3_aa: CASSQEGGRQPQHF; cdr3_nt: TGCGCCAGCAGCCAAGAGGGGGGAAGACAGCCCCAGCATTTT
clone_size: once; v_call: TRBV2; d_call: NA; cdr3_length: 12; j_call: TRBJ1-1; cdr3_aa: CASRSPPRGAFF; cdr3_nt: TGTGCCAGCAGGTCACCACCCCGGGGAGCTTTCTTT
clone_size: NA; v_call: TRBV3-1/TRBV3-2; d_call: NA; cdr3_length: 13; j_call: TRBJ1-1; cdr3_aa: CASGLQGIGEAFF; cdr3_nt: TGTGCCAGCGGACTCCAGGGGATTGGTGAAGCTTTCTTT
clone_size: NA; v_call: TRBV5-6; d_call: NA; cdr3_length: 15; j_call: TRBJ2-1; cdr3_aa: CASSSDDWSLNEQFF; cdr3_nt: TGTGCCAGCAGCTCGGACGACTGGTCCCTAAATGAGCAGTTCTTC
clone_size: NA; v_call: TRBV6-5; d_call: NA; cdr3_length: 14; j_call: TRBJ1-1; cdr3_aa: CASSSGGPITEAFF; cdr3_nt: TGTGCCAGCAGTTCCGGGGGTCCGATTACTGAAGCTTTCTTT
clone_size: NA; v_call: TRBV18; d_call: NA; cdr3_length: 15; j_call: TRBJ1-2; cdr3_aa: CASSPRDGLSGGYTF; cdr3_nt: TGTGCCAGCTCACCAAGAGACGGACTCTCGGGGGGCTACACCTTC
clone_size: NA; v_call: TRBV5-1; d_call: TRBD1; cdr3_length: 14; j_call: TRBJ1-5; cdr3_aa: CASSPTGDNQPQHF; cdr3_nt: TGTGCCAGCAGCCCGACAGGGGACAATCAGCCCCAGCATTTT
clone_size: NA; v_call: TRBV7-2; d_call: TRBD1; cdr3_length: 15; j_call: TRBJ1-5; cdr3_aa: CASSPGGTGPQPQHF; cdr3_nt: TGTGCCAGCAGCCCCGGCGGGACAGGACCTCAGCCCCAGCATTTT
clone_size: NA; v_call: TRBV6-5; d_call: TRBD1; cdr3_length: 12; j_call: TRBJ1-2; cdr3_aa: CASADRVYGYTF; cdr3_nt: TGTGCCAGCGCCGACAGGGTCTATGGCTACACCTTC
clone_size: NA; v_call: TRBV6-5; d_call: NA; cdr3_length: 13; j_call: TRBJ2-1; cdr3_aa: CASLNGAYNEQFF; cdr3_nt: TGTGCCAGCTTAAATGGGGCCTACAATGAGCAGTTCTTC
clone_size: NA; v_call: TRBV9; d_call: NA; cdr3_length: 15; j_call: TRBJ2-7; cdr3_aa: CASSVGDWDSYEQYF; cdr3_nt: TGTGCCAGCAGCGTAGGTGACTGGGACTCCTACGAGCAGTACTTC
clone_size: few; v_call: TRBV21-1; d_call: NA; cdr3_length: 12; j_call: TRBJ2-2; cdr3_aa: CASSTPRGELFF; cdr3_nt: TGTGCCAGCAGCACTCCCAGGGGGGAGCTGTTTTTT
clone_size: NA; v_call: TRBV3-1/TRBV3-2; d_call: TRBD2; cdr3_length: 17; j_call: TRBJ2-6; cdr3_aa: CASRPARGGSGANVLTF; cdr3_nt: TGTGCCAGCAGGCCGGCCCGGGGGGGCTCTGGGGCCAACGTCCTGACTTTC
clone_size: NA; v_call: TRBV6-6; d_call: NA; cdr3_length: 12; j_call: TRBJ1-2; cdr3_aa: CASSSPSGGYTF; cdr3_nt: TGTGCCAGCAGTTCACCTTCGGGTGGCTACACCTTC
clone_size: once; v_call: TRBV25-1; d_call: NA; cdr3_length: 16; j_call: TRBJ1-2; cdr3_aa: CASSGPSGLSGYGYTF; cdr3_nt: TGTGCCAGCAGTGGGCCCTCGGGGCTATCGGGCTATGGCTACACCTTC
clone_size: NA; v_call: TRBV2; d_call: TRBD2; cdr3_length: 14; j_call: TRBJ2-7; cdr3_aa: CATRGLAGSYEQYF; cdr3_nt: TGTGCCACTCGTGGACTAGCGGGGTCCTACGAGCAGTACTTC
clone_size: NA; v_call: TRBV10-2; d_call: NA; cdr3_length: 13; j_call: TRBJ1-2; cdr3_aa: CASSERVNYGYTF; cdr3_nt: TGCGCCAGCAGTGAAAGGGTGAACTATGGCTACACCTTC
clone_size: NA; v_call: TRBV11-3; d_call: NA; cdr3_length: 13; j_call: TRBJ1-2; cdr3_aa: CASSRVGGEGYTF; cdr3_nt: TGTGCCAGCAGCCGCGTGGGAGGGGAGGGCTACACCTTC
clone_size: NA; v_call: TRBV9; d_call: TRBD2; cdr3_length: 16; j_call: TRBJ2-3; cdr3_aa: CASSDGTSGSTDTQYF; cdr3_nt: TGTGCCAGCAGCGACGGGACTAGCGGGAGCACAGATACGCAGTATTTT
clone_size: NA; v_call: TRBV6-6; d_call: NA; cdr3_length: 12; j_call: TRBJ1-1; cdr3_aa: CASSFSGPEAFF; cdr3_nt: TGTGCCAGCAGTTTCTCCGGTCCTGAAGCTTTCTTT